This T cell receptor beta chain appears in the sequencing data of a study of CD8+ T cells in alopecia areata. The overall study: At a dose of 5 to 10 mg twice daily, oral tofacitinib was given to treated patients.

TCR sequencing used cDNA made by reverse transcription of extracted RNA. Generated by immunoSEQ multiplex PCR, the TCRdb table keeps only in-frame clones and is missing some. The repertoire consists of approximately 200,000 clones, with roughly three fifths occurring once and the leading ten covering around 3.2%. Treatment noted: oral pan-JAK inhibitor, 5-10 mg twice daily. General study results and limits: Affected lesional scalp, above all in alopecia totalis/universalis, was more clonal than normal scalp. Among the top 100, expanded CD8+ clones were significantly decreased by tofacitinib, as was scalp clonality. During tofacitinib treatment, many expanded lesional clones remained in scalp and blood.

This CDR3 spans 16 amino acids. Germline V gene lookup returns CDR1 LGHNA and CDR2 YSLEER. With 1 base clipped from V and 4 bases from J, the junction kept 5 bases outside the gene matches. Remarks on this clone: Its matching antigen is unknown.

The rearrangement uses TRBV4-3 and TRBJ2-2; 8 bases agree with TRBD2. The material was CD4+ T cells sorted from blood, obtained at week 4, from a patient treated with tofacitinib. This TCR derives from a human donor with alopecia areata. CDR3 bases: TGCGCCAGCAGCCAAGCGCCCGGGGGGGGCACCGGGGAGCTGTTTTTT. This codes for CASSQAPGGGTGELFF.